The 32 T cell receptor beta chains in this list originate from one sample, sequenced in a study of cytomegalovirus exposure and HLA in healthy donors. PCR involved 60 Vbeta and 13 Jbeta primers. Profiling relied on immunoSEQ multiplex PCR, and the TCRdb table lists in-frame clones only, not all of them. The sample carries approximately 110,000 clones, just under 75% recorded once. Sequenced: PBMCs. All receptors derive from a man aged 55-75 years in good health and CMV-seropositive.

The chain combines TRBV11-2 with TRBJ2-5; perhaps TRBD2 as D (6 bases). Germline CDR1 reads SGHAT; CDR2 reads FQNNGV. V was clipped by 3 bases and J by 9 bases, with 20 bases between them. CDR3 length equals 15 residues. CDR3 nucleotide sequence: TGTGCCAGCAGCTTTGGAGGGGCCCCCCCGGCGGCCCAGTACTTC. Protein sequence: CASSFGGAPPAAQYF.

Only a few counts were recorded for this clone. The V call is TRBV6-5, the J call TRBJ2-5; 9 positions agree with TRBD1. Trimming took 7 bases from V and 7 from J; bases not matched to a gene: 10. The CDR3 contains 14 residues. Germline assignment: CDR1 MNHEY and CDR2 SVGAGI. The CDR3 region has the DNA TGTGCCAGCACCCCTCCGGGACAGGGTGTGACCCAGTACTTC. This encodes CASTPPGQGVTQYF.

The chain is built from TRBV5-1 and TRBJ2-2; a weak D match, TRBD1 (5 bases). Trimming pared 4 bases from V and 5 bases from J, leaving 12 bases between. Germline CDR1 and CDR2: SGHRS and YFSETQ. There are 14 residues in the CDR3. As DNA, the CDR3 is TGCGCCAGCAGCAGCCGGAAGGGGACCGGGGAGCTGTTTTTT. Protein sequence: CASSSRKGTGELFF.

The V gene is TRBV2, the J gene TRBJ1-2; TRBD1 matches 7 bases. Germline V gene sequence: CDR1 SNHLY, CDR2 FYNNEI. The V and J ends lost 5 bases and 7 bases, in that order; junction bases with no gene match: 7. The CDR3 loop spans 13 amino acids. CDR3 sequence (DNA): TGTGCCAGCAGTATGACAGGGTCTTTTGGCTACACCTTC. Its protein is CASSMTGSFGYTF. Combining the CDR3 with reference TRBV2 and TRBJ1-2 gives the whole variable domain EPEVTQTPSHQVTQMGQEVILRCVPISNHLYFYWYRQILGQKVEFLVSFYNNEISEKSEIFDDQFSVERPDGSNFTLKIRSTKLEDSAMYFCASSMTGSFGYTFGSGTRLTVV.

This clone was found once. The chain couples TRBV6-6 to TRBJ2-7; the match to TRBD2 covers 8 bases. The CDR3 is made up of 14 amino acids. With 5 bases clipped from V and 4 bases from J, the junction kept 7 bases outside the gene matches. Germline CDR1 and CDR2: MNHNY and SVGAGI (reference sequence). The CDR3 reads CASSRAGDQYEQYF. The CDR3 DNA sequence: TGTGCCAGCAGTCGAGCGGGGGACCAATACGAGCAGTACTTC.

This chain links TRBV9 with TRBJ2-2; 10 bases are a match to TRBD1. Per germline, CDR1 SGDLS and CDR2 YYNGEE. This CDR3 is built from 15 residues. V was pared by 3 bases and J by 5 bases, with 4 bases of the junction left unmatched. The CDR3 is CASSARDRGTGELFF. CDR3 DNA: TGTGCCAGCAGCGCCCGGGACAGGGGAACCGGGGAGCTGTTTTTT.

The V and J genes are TRBV5-6 and TRBJ1-2; 8 bases line up with TRBD1. Germline loops: CDR1 SGHDT, CDR2 YYEEEE. V was clipped by 2 bases and J by 0 bases; unmatched bases: 6. The length of the CDR3 is 16 residues. The CDR3 sequence is CASSLGTGGPNYGYTF. CDR3 bases: TGTGCCAGCAGCTTAGGGACAGGTGGCCCTAACTATGGCTACACCTTC.

V usage is TRBV28 and J usage is TRBJ2-3, with D possibly TRBD1 on 6 matching bases. Trimming removed 3 bases from V and 0 bases from J, with 19 bases in between. The CDR3 spans 18 residues. Germline V gene data show CDR1 as MDHEN and CDR2 as SYDVKM. The CDR3 DNA follows: TGTGCCAGCAGTTTTTCGGTTTCAGGGGCCACTAGCACAGATACGCAGTATTTT. It codes for CASSFSVSGATSTDTQYF. The full variable domain, in which reference TRBV28 and TRBJ2-3 provide the parts outside the CDR3, is DVKVTQSSRYLVKRTGEKVFLECVQDMDHENMFWYRQDPGLGLRLIYFSYDVKMKEKGDIPEGYSVSREKKERFSLILESASTNQTSMYLCASSFSVSGATSTDTQYFGPGTRLTVL.

The chain joins TRBV5-1 to TRBJ2-2, with 7 bases lining up with TRBD1. Trimming at V came to 4 bases and at J to 4 bases, leaving 4 bases not matched to a gene. This CDR3 spans 14 amino acids. The germline V gene encodes CDR1 SGHRS and CDR2 YFSETQ. As DNA, the CDR3 is TGCGCCAGCAGCCAAGGACAGGCCACCGGGGAGCTGTTTTTT. The encoded protein is CASSQGQATGELFF.

The rearrangement joins TRBV18 to TRBJ1-5, with D possibly TRBD1 on 5 matching bases. V dropped 4 bases and J dropped 7 bases, with 17 bases sitting between them. This CDR3 contains 15 residues. CDR1 is KGHSH, CDR2 LQKENI, per germline. This chain's CDR3 is CASSLTTGEGQPQHF. Written as DNA, the CDR3 is TGTGCCAGCTCACTAACTACAGGTGAAGGACAGCCCCAGCATTTT.

This clone was observed a handful of times. The gene calls are TRBV5-1 and TRBJ1-4; TRBD1 matches 9 bases. With V trimmed by 1 base and J by 8 bases, 6 bases remained unmatched. The CDR3 has 15 amino acids. Germline lookup yields CDR1 SGHRS and CDR2 YFSETQ. CDR3: CASSLTGTGREKLFF. For the CDR3, the DNA is TGCGCCAGCAGCTTGACCGGGACAGGGCGCGAAAAACTGTTTTTT.

The chain's CDR3 is CASSDSGQSHTEAFF. The CDR3 nucleotides read TGTGCCAGCAGTGATTCCGGACAGAGTCACACTGAAGCTTTCTTT. V usage is TRBV6-1 and J usage is TRBJ1-1; the D gene is possibly TRBD1 (6 bases). Germline values: CDR1 MNHNS, CDR2 SASEGT. This CDR3 comprises 15 residues. V was pared by 3 bases and J by 3 bases, with 14 bases between.

The chain links TRBV5-1 to TRBJ2-2; TRBD1 matches 7 bases. Germline V gene sequence: CDR1 SGHRS, CDR2 YFSETQ. The CDR3 covers 14 residues. V gave up 3 bases and J gave up 1 base; unmatched junction bases: 0. DNA for the CDR3: TGCGCCAGCAGCTGGACAGGGAACACCGGGGAGCTGTTTTTT. Translation gives CASSWTGNTGELFF.

This clone was seen once. The chain joins TRBV27 to TRBJ2-4, with 10 positions matching TRBD1. With V trimmed by 3 bases and J by 6 bases, 11 bases remained unmatched. This CDR3 is 17 amino acids long. CDR1 and CDR2 from the germline V gene are MNHEY and SMNVEV (reference sequence). The CDR3 loop is CASSFNVRTGGVNIQYF. CDR3 sequence (DNA): TGTGCCAGCAGTTTCAATGTCAGGACAGGGGGAGTAAACATTCAGTACTTC.

The rearrangement joins TRBV7-9 to TRBJ1-1; tentative D call: TRBD1 (6 bases). The CDR3 is made up of 14 amino acids. V gave up 5 bases and J gave up 2 bases, with 12 bases separating them. Per the germline V gene, CDR1 is SEHNR and CDR2 is FQNEAQ (reference sequence). In DNA, the CDR3 is TGTGCCAGCAGCACTGGACAGCTTAACACTGAAGCTTTCTTT. Protein product: CASSTGQLNTEAFF.

The chain has TRBV5-4 and TRBJ1-6, with D uncertain. Germline CDR1 reads SGHNT; CDR2 reads YYREEE (reference sequence). V lost 4 bases to trimming and J lost 13 bases, with 15 bases between them. The CDR3 spans 13 residues. In DNA, the CDR3 is TGTGCCAGCAGCCCCGGAGATACTAGCCCCCTCCACTTT. It yields the protein CASSPGDTSPLHF.

A note on this clone: The sample has other DNA sequences that encode this CDR3 too. The genes are TRBV27 and TRBJ2-7; D may be TRBD1 (6 bases). Trimming removed 11 bases at V and 3 bases at J, with 14 bases between. There are 12 residues in the CDR3. Germline CDR1 MNHEY, CDR2 SMNVEV (reference sequence). CDR3 coding DNA: TGTGCCTCGGGACAAGTCTACTACGAGCAGTACTTC. Its protein product is CASGQVYYEQYF.

The chain uses TRBV2 and TRBJ2-2; 14 positions match TRBD2. CDR3 length equals 17 residues. The trim removed 7 bases at V and 0 bases at J, leaving 4 bases unmatched. From germline, CDR1 is SNHLY and CDR2 FYNNEI. The CDR3 region has the DNA TGTGCCAGCACCCGACTAGCGGGGGGGCCGAACACCGGGGAGCTGTTTTTT. Its protein product is CASTRLAGGPNTGELFF.

The chain combines TRBV10-2 with TRBJ1-2, with no clear D. The CDR3 totals 13 residues. Looked up from germline, CDR1 is WSHSY and CDR2 is SAAADI. Trimming took off 5 bases at V and 0 bases at J, with 7 bases between the two ends. CDR3 DNA: TGCGCCAGCAGTTACCGGGCTAACTATGGCTACACCTTC. This sequence encodes CASSYRANYGYTF.

The chain recombines TRBV28 with TRBJ2-2; 9 nucleotides align to TRBD2. The J segment lost 5 bases and the V segment lost 5 bases, leaving 3 bases of the junction unmatched. The CDR3 runs 14 residues. CDR1 and CDR2 (germline): MDHEN, SYDVKM. Written as DNA, the CDR3 is TGTGCCAGCAGTCGCGGACTAGCGACCGGGGAGCTGTTTTTT. Its protein is CASSRGLATGELFF.

This clone was seen just once. The chain combines TRBV7-3 with TRBJ2-2, with 7 positions matching TRBD1. J gave up 7 bases and V 4 bases, and 6 bases lay outside the gene matches. Germline V gives CDR1 SGHTA, CDR2 FQGTGA. CDR3 size: 14 residues. DNA for the CDR3: TGTGCCAGCAGCTCTACAGGGGATAACGGGGAGCTGTTTTTT. This gives the protein CASSSTGDNGELFF.

This clone was seen a few times. J is TRBJ2-7 and V is TRBV5-1; TRBD1 matches 9 bases. Germline assignment: CDR1 SGHRS and CDR2 YFSETQ. This CDR3 is 17 amino acids long. J lost 2 bases, V lost 0 bases, and 9 bases had no gene match. Written as DNA, the CDR3 is TGCGCCAGCAGCTTGGATACGTCGACAGGGGGTCCCTACGAGCAGTACTTC. Translation: CASSLDTSTGGPYEQYF.

The chain links TRBV9 to TRBJ1-1, with 7 bases identical to TRBD1. Germline CDR1 SGDLS, CDR2 YYNGEE. J was trimmed by 3 bases and V by 1 base; bases with no gene match: 3. This CDR3 region has 14 residues. This CDR3 reads CASSVTGVDTEAFF. The CDR3 region has the DNA TGTGCCAGCAGCGTAACAGGGGTTGACACTGAAGCTTTCTTT.

V is TRBV6-5 and J is TRBJ2-2; D is uncertain. CDR1 and CDR2 (germline): MNHEY, SVGAGI. V was cut by 3 bases and J by 3 bases, with 8 bases left in between. The CDR3 runs 14 residues. CDR3 nucleotides: TGTGCCAGCAGTTATGATAGCTACACCGGGGAGCTGTTTTTT. Protein: CASSYDSYTGELFF.

This chain joins TRBV28 and TRBJ2-3; TRBD2 matches at 9 bases. The CDR3 covers 16 residues. Per germline, CDR1 MDHEN and CDR2 SYDVKM. Unmatched junction bases numbered 8, after V lost 3 bases and J lost 4 bases. The CDR3 region is CASSFAEGGGADTQYF. CDR3 nucleotides: TGTGCCAGCAGTTTCGCCGAGGGCGGGGGGGCAGATACGCAGTATTTT.

The rearrangement joins TRBV2 to TRBJ2-2; TRBD2 matches 7 bases. The CDR3 covers 17 residues. Germline V gene lookup returns CDR1 SNHLY and CDR2 FYNNEI. The V segment lost 2 bases and the J segment 7 bases; nucleotides outside the gene matches: 13. CDR3 nucleotides: TGTGCCAGCAGTGAACTGCAGGACGTATCGGGAGGCGGGGAGCTGTTTTTT. It translates to CASSELQDVSGGGELFF. Drawing the rest from reference TRBV2 and TRBJ2-2, the complete variable domain is EPEVTQTPSHQVTQMGQEVILRCVPISNHLYFYWYRQILGQKVEFLVSFYNNEISEKSEIFDDQFSVERPDGSNFTLKIRSTKLEDSAMYFCASSELQDVSGGGELFFGEGSRLTVL.

On this clone itself: Other DNA sequences from this sample encode an identical CDR3 as well. V gene TRBV15 combines with J gene TRBJ1-3; D is unresolved. This CDR3 is built from 15 residues. CDR1 LNHNV and CDR2 YYDKDF come from the germline V gene (reference sequence). V lost 0 bases, J lost 1 base, and 7 bases lay in between. CDR3 in DNA: TGTGCCACCAGCAGAGATCGGGGTTCTGGAAACACCATATATTTT. It specifies CATSRDRGSGNTIYF.

The J gene is TRBJ1-1, the V gene TRBV7-9; 7 bases are shared with TRBD1. After removal of 5 bases from V and 4 bases from J, the junction contained 13 bases not matched to a gene. The CDR3 is 16 amino acids. Germline values: CDR1 SEHNR, CDR2 FQNEAQ (reference sequence). CDR3 in DNA: TGTGCCAGCAGCCCCCAAAAAGGGTCAGGGGGCACTGAAGCTTTCTTT. Encoded protein: CASSPQKGSGGTEAFF.

This clone was recorded a few times. This chain joins TRBV2 and TRBJ2-5; 9 bases match TRBD1. This CDR3 is 15 amino acids long. J was trimmed by 1 base and V by 6 bases; bases with no gene match: 6. The germline V gene encodes CDR1 SNHLY and CDR2 FYNNEI. CDR3 residues: CASSEQGAGQETQYF. The CDR3 DNA sequence: TGTGCCAGCAGCGAACAGGGGGCTGGCCAAGAGACCCAGTACTTC.

This clone has a handful of counts. This chain joins TRBV19 and TRBJ1-2; D is unresolved. Deletions cut 5 bases from V and 4 bases from J, with 5 bases between. The length of the CDR3 is 11 residues. Per germline, CDR1 LNHDA and CDR2 SQIVND (reference sequence). CDR3 residues: CASSYSYGYTF. For the CDR3, the DNA is TGTGCCAGTAGTTACAGCTATGGCTACACCTTC.

The chain recombines TRBV7-2 with TRBJ2-3; TRBD2 aligns across 8 bases. Trimming cost V 1 base and J 3 bases; bases outside gene matches: 3. The CDR3 contains 15 residues. Per the germline V gene, CDR1 is SGHTA and CDR2 is FQGNSA. DNA for the CDR3: TGTGCCAGCAGCTTAGTAGCGGGGAGAACAGATACGCAGTATTTT. This encodes CASSLVAGRTDTQYF.

The gene calls are TRBV10-3 and TRBJ1-1, with D maybe TRBD1 (5 bases). The ends were cut back, 0 bases at V and 5 bases at J, with 10 bases in the middle. The CDR3 extends over 14 amino acids. Germline CDR1 and CDR2: ENHRY and SYGVKD. CDR3 in DNA: TGTGCCATCAGTGAGTCAGGGGTTGAGACTGAAGCTTTCTTT. Its protein is CAISESGVETEAFF.